These T cell receptor beta chains were read from a single sample in a study of cytotoxic CD8 clonotypes in ibrutinib-treated CLL. Generated by immunoSEQ multiplex PCR, the TCRdb table keeps only in-frame clones and is missing some. The data contain about 200,000 clones, roughly 79% of them singletons. The sample was PBMCs, taken after 12 months of ibrutinib treatment. The receptor set was obtained from a human donor with chronic lymphocytic leukemia. CDR3s leave out the opening cysteine and the closing phenylalanine or tryptophan. D genes are given only for firm matches.

TRBJ2-5 TRBV18 . ASSPGQRQETQY
TRBJ2-5 TRBV6-6 . AAAGPPRETQY
TRBJ1-4 TRBV4-1 . ASSPLIGEKLF
TRBJ1-1 TRBV2 . ASSVMGGNTEAF
TRBJ2-7 TRBV23-1 TRBD1 ASSQSWTGPSYEQY
TRBJ2-5 TRBV19 . ASTLKECIDKQETQY
TRBJ1-1 TRBV19 . ASSIDSRGNTEAF
TRBJ2-7 TRBV7-7 . ASSPDTLGEQY
TRBJ1-2 TRBV6-6 . ASSPPEWRNYGYT
TRBJ2-1 TRBV6-5 . ARPGGPRYNEQF
TRBJ2-7 TRBV28 . ASSLGGGGRNEQY
TRBJ2-1 TRBV5-1 . ASSLPGGAGNEQF
TRBJ1-4 TRBV4-2 . ASSPEVISNEKLF
TRBJ2-2 TRBV11-3 TRBD1 ASSFDGTANTGELF
TRBJ1-3 TRBV18 . ASHAGSGNTIY
TRBJ2-7 TRBV27 . ASGYEQY
TRBJ2-3 TRBV7-3 . ASSKKGRYGTDTQY
TRBJ2-1 TRBV6-5 . ASSPALRPYNEQF
TRBJ2-2 TRBV5-1 . ASKTSGTPNTGELF
TRBJ2-6 TRBV30 TRBD1 AWSPTGAGANVLT
TRBJ1-3 TRBV30 . AWRKKSSGNTIY
TRBJ1-4 TRBV6-1 . ASSEHPGENEKLF
TRBJ1-2 TRBV29-1 . SAMTNGYT
TRBJ1-5 TRBV7-9 . ASSLTTGTLNQPQH
TRBJ1-1 TRBV5-1 TRBD1 ASSWTTGTGVEAF
TRBJ1-2 TRBV5-4 TRBD1 ASSPALQGGGYT
TRBJ1-2 TRBV28 . ASSFSQADGYT
TRBJ2-7 TRBV7-9 . ASSPLTSSYEQY
TRBJ1-1 TRBV6-5 . ASSYSRGATEAF
TRBJ2-2 TRBV10-1 . ASSESRLTGELF